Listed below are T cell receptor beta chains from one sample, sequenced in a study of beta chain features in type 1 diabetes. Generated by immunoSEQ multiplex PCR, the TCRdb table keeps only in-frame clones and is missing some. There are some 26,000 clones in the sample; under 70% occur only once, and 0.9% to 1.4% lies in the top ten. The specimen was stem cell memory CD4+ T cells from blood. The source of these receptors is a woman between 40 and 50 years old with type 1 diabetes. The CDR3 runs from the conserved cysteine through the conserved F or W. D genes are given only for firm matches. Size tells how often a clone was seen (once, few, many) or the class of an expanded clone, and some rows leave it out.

cdr3_aa: CSVAQGLAKNIQYF
cdr3_nt: TGCAGCGTTGCCCAGGGTTTAGCCAAAAACATTCAGTACTTC
clone_size: NA
d_call: NA
v_call: TRBV29-1
j_call: TRBJ2-4
cdr3_length: 14

cdr3_aa: CAISIAKEGREAFF
cdr3_nt: TGTGCCATCAGTATTGCGAAGGAGGGACGGGAAGCTTTCTTT
clone_size: once
d_call: NA
v_call: TRBV10-3
j_call: TRBJ1-1
cdr3_length: 14

cdr3_aa: CASRDRDRVSYEQYF
cdr3_nt: TGCGCCAGCAGGGACCGGGACAGGGTGTCTTACGAGCAGTACTTC
clone_size: NA
d_call: TRBD1
v_call: TRBV5-1
j_call: TRBJ2-7
cdr3_length: 15

cdr3_aa: CASSGGRKITGELFF
cdr3_nt: TGTGCCAGCAGTGGAGGGAGGAAGATCACCGGGGAGCTGTTTTTT
clone_size: NA
d_call: NA
v_call: TRBV28
j_call: TRBJ2-2
cdr3_length: 15

cdr3_aa: CASSDHSSGYEQYF
cdr3_nt: TGTGCCAGCAGTGACCATAGTAGCGGGTACGAGCAGTACTTC
clone_size: NA
d_call: TRBD2
v_call: TRBV25-1
j_call: TRBJ2-7
cdr3_length: 14

cdr3_aa: CASSTDSRSSYNEQFF
cdr3_nt: TGCGCCAGCAGTACGGACAGCCGAAGCTCCTACAATGAGCAGTTCTTC
clone_size: NA
d_call: NA
v_call: TRBV5-1
j_call: TRBJ2-1
cdr3_length: 16

cdr3_aa: CAISPQGPSNYGYTF
cdr3_nt: TGTGCCATCAGTCCACAGGGACCTTCTAACTATGGCTACACCTTC
clone_size: once
d_call: NA
v_call: TRBV10-3
j_call: TRBJ1-2
cdr3_length: 15

cdr3_aa: CASSLSGNTDTGELFF
cdr3_nt: TGCGCCAGCAGCTTGTCGGGGAACACCGACACCGGGGAGCTGTTTTTT
clone_size: NA
d_call: NA
v_call: TRBV5-1
j_call: TRBJ2-2
cdr3_length: 16

cdr3_aa: CASRPRQGVGGGELFF
cdr3_nt: TGTGCCAGCAGACCCCGACAGGGGGTTGGGGGCGGGGAGCTGTTTTTT
clone_size: NA
d_call: TRBD1
v_call: TRBV28
j_call: TRBJ2-2
cdr3_length: 16

cdr3_aa: CASRPTTADTQYF
cdr3_nt: TGTGCCAGCAGACCCACTACCGCAGATACGCAGTATTTT
clone_size: NA
d_call: NA
v_call: TRBV7-2
j_call: TRBJ2-3
cdr3_length: 13

cdr3_aa: CASRGGEAKNIQYF
cdr3_nt: TGTGCCAGCAGGGGCGGGGAAGCCAAAAACATTCAGTACTTC
clone_size: NA
d_call: NA
v_call: TRBV28
j_call: TRBJ2-4
cdr3_length: 14

cdr3_aa: CASSLGQGTDTQYF
cdr3_nt: TGTGCCAGCAGTTTGGGACAGGGAACAGATACGCAGTATTTT
clone_size: few
d_call: TRBD1
v_call: TRBV28
j_call: TRBJ2-3
cdr3_length: 14

cdr3_aa: CASSQDRTGVYGYTF
cdr3_nt: TGTGCCAGCAGCCAAGACCGTACAGGGGTCTATGGCTACACCTTC
clone_size: NA
d_call: TRBD1
v_call: TRBV14
j_call: TRBJ1-2
cdr3_length: 15

cdr3_aa: CAISERDGGQGYYGYTF
cdr3_nt: TGTGCCATCAGTGAGCGTGACGGTGGACAGGGCTACTATGGCTACACCTTC
clone_size: NA
d_call: TRBD1
v_call: TRBV10-3
j_call: TRBJ1-2
cdr3_length: 17

cdr3_aa: CASSPQGARVETQYF
cdr3_nt: TGTGCCAGCAGTCCACAGGGGGCGCGGGTCGAGACCCAGTACTTC
clone_size: NA
d_call: TRBD1
v_call: TRBV2
j_call: TRBJ2-5
cdr3_length: 15

cdr3_aa: CASSVTSGVGDTQYF
cdr3_nt: TGTGCCAGCAGTGTTACTAGCGGTGTGGGGGATACGCAGTATTTT
clone_size: NA
d_call: TRBD2
v_call: TRBV28
j_call: TRBJ2-3
cdr3_length: 15

cdr3_aa: CAWRAGTYEAFF
cdr3_nt: TGTGCCTGGAGAGCCGGGACTTATGAAGCTTTCTTT
clone_size: few
d_call: NA
v_call: TRBV30
j_call: TRBJ1-1
cdr3_length: 12

cdr3_aa: CASGTGGYEQYF
cdr3_nt: TGTGCCTCCGGGACAGGGGGGTACGAGCAGTACTTC
clone_size: few
d_call: TRBD1
v_call: TRBV7-9
j_call: TRBJ2-7
cdr3_length: 12

cdr3_aa: CASSQERETGWLTEAFF
cdr3_nt: TGCGCCAGCAGCCAAGAAAGGGAGACAGGGTGGTTGACTGAAGCTTTCTTT
clone_size: few
d_call: TRBD1
v_call: TRBV7-2
j_call: TRBJ1-1
cdr3_length: 17

cdr3_aa: CASGTSGSRLETQYF
cdr3_nt: TGTGCCAGCGGGACTAGCGGGAGCCGGCTGGAGACTCAGTACTTC
clone_size: NA
d_call: TRBD2
v_call: TRBV2
j_call: TRBJ2-5
cdr3_length: 15

cdr3_aa: CASSRAGTQNNYGYTF
cdr3_nt: TGCGCCAGCAGCCGTGCCGGGACACAGAATAACTATGGCTACACCTTC
clone_size: NA
d_call: NA
v_call: TRBV4-3
j_call: TRBJ1-2
cdr3_length: 16

cdr3_aa: CASSVASDTQYF
cdr3_nt: TGTGCCAGCAGCGTAGCCTCAGATACGCAGTATTTT
clone_size: NA
d_call: NA
v_call: TRBV7-2
j_call: TRBJ2-3
cdr3_length: 12

cdr3_aa: CASSSRQGSVDQPQHF
cdr3_nt: TGTGCCAGCAGCTCCCGACAGGGATCGGTCGATCAGCCCCAGCATTTT
clone_size: few
d_call: TRBD1
v_call: TRBV5-5
j_call: TRBJ1-5
cdr3_length: 16

cdr3_aa: CSVERKGQATNTEAFF
cdr3_nt: TGCAGCGTTGAAAGGAAAGGACAGGCAACGAACACTGAAGCTTTCTTT
clone_size: few
d_call: TRBD1
v_call: TRBV29-1
j_call: TRBJ1-1
cdr3_length: 16

cdr3_aa: CASSPTRDQPQHF
cdr3_nt: TGTGCCAGCTCACCTACGAGGGATCAGCCCCAGCATTTT
clone_size: NA
d_call: NA
v_call: TRBV18
j_call: TRBJ1-5
cdr3_length: 13